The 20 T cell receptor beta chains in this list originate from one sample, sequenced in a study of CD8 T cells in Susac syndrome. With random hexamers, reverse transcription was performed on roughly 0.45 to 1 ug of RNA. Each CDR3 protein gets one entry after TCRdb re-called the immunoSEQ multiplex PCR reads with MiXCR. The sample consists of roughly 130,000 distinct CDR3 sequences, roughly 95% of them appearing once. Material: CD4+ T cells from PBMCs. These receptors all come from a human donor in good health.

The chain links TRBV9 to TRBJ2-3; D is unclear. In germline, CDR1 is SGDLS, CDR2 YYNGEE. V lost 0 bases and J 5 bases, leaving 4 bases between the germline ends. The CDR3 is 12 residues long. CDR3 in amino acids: CASSVEGDTQYF. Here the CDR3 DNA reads TGTGCCAGCAGCGTAGAAGGAGATACGCAGTATTTT.

As DNA, the CDR3 is TGCAGCGTTGGGTCGTTCTATGGCTACACCTTC. Protein sequence: CSVGSFYGYTF. The V and J genes are TRBV29-1 and TRBJ1-2; D not resolved. CDR3 size: 11 residues. The V gene lost 4 bases and the J gene lost 4 bases, with 7 bases spanning the gap. The germline V gene encodes CDR1 SQVTM and CDR2 ANQGSEA.

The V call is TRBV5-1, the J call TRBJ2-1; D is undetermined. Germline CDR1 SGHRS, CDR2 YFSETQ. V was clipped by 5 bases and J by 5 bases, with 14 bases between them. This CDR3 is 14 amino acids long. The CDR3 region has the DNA TGCGCCAGCAGACGGGCTTCCGCAAACAATGAGCAGTTCTTC. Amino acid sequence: CASRRASANNEQFF.

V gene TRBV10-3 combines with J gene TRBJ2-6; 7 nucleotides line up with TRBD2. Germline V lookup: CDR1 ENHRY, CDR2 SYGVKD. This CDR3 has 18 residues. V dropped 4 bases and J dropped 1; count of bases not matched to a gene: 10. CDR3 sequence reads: CAISASPGRESGANVLTF. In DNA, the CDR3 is TGTGCCATCAGTGCATCTCCGGGGAGGGAATCTGGGGCCAACGTCCTGACTTTC.

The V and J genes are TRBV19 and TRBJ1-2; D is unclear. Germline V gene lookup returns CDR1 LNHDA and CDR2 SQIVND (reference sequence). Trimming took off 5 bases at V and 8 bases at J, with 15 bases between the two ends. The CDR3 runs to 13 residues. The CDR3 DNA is TGTGCCAGTAGTGAGGCCCCGAGATCCGGCTACACCTTC. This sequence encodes CASSEAPRSGYTF. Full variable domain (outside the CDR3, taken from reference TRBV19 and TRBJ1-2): DGGITQSPKYLFRKEGQNVTLSCEQNLNHDAMYWYRQDPGQGLRLIYYSQIVNDFQKGDIAEGYSVSREKKESFPLTVTSAQKNPTAFYLCASSEAPRSGYTFGSGTRLTVV.

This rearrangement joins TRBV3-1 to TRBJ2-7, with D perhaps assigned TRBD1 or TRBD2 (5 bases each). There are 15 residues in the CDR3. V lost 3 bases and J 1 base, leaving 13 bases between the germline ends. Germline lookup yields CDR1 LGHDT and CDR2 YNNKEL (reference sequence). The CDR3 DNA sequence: TGTGCCAGCAGCCAGGGGGAGCGAACATCCTACGAGCAGTACTTC. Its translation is CASSQGERTSYEQYF.

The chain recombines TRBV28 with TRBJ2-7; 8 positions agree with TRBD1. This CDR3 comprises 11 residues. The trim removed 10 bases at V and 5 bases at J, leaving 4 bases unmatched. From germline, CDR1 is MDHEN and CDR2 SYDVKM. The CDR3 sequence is CAIQGVDEQYF. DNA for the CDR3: TGTGCCATACAGGGGGTAGACGAGCAGTACTTC.

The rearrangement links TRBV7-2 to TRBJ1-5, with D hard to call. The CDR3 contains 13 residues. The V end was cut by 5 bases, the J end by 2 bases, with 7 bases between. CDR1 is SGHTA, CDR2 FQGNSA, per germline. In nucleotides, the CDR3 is TGTGCCAGCAGCCCCCGAGGCAATCAGCCCCAGCATTTT. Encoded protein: CASSPRGNQPQHF.

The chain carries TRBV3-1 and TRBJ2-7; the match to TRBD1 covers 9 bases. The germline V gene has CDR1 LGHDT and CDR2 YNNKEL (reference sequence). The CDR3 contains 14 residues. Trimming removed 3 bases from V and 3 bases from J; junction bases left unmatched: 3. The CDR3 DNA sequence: TGTGCCAGCAGCCACCGACAGGGGGACTACGAGCAGTACTTC. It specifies CASSHRQGDYEQYF.

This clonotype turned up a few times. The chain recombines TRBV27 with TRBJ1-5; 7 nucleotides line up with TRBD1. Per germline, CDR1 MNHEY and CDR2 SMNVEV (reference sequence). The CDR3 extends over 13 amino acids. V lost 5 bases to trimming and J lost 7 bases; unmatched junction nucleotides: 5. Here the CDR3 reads CASSRQGGQPQHF. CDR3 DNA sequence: TGTGCCAGCAGTCGACAGGGAGGGCAGCCCCAGCATTTT.

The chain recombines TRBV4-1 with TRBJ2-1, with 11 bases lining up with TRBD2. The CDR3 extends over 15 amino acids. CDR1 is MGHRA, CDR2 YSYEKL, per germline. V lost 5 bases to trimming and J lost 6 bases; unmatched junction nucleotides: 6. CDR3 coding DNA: TGCGCCAGCAGCTTGCTAGCGGGAGGAGGCAATGAGCAGTTCTTC. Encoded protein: CASSLLAGGGNEQFF.

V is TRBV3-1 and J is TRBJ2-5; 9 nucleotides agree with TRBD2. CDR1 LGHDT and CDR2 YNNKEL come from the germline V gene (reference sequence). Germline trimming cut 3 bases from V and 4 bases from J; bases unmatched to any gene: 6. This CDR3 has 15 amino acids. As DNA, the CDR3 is TGTGCCAGCAGCCAGAGGCTAGCGGGACGAGAGACCCAGTACTTC. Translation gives CASSQRLAGRETQYF.

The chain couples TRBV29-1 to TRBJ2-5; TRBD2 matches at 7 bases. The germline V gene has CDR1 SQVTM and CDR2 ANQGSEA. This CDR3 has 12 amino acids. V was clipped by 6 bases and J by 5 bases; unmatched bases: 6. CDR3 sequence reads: CSVEREAETQYF. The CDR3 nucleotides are TGCAGCGTAGAACGGGAGGCGGAGACCCAGTACTTC.

For the CDR3, the DNA is TGTGCCATCAGGCCAGAAATTGGGACCCAGTACTTC. Translating it yields CAIRPEIGTQYF. V is TRBV10-3 and J is TRBJ2-5; the D is unclear. Germline V gives CDR1 ENHRY, CDR2 SYGVKD. This CDR3 region has 12 residues. Trimming stripped 6 bases from V and 7 bases from J, with 12 bases between.

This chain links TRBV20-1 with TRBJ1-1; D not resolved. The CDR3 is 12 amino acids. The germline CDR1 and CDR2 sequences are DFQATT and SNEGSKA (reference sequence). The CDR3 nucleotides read TGCCGGGCGCGGAGCCCAAACACTGAAGCTTTCTTT. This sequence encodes CRARSPNTEAFF.

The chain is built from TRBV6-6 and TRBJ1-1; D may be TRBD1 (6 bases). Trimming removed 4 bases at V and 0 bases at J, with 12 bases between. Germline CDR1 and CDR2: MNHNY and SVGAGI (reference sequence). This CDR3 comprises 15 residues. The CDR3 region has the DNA TGTGCCAGCAGTTTCCCAGGGGCCCTGAACACTGAAGCTTTCTTT. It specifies CASSFPGALNTEAFF.

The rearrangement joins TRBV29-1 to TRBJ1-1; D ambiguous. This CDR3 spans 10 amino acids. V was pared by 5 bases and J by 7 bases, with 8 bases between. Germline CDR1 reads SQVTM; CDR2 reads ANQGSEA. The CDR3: CSVFRSEAFF. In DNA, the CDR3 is TGCAGCGTTTTTCGCAGTGAAGCTTTCTTT.

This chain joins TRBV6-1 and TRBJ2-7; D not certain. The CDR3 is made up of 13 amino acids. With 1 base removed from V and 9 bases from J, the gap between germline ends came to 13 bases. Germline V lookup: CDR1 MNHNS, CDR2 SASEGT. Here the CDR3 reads CASSEVPSERQYF. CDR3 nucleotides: TGTGCCAGCAGTGAAGTACCCTCTGAGCGGCAGTACTTC.

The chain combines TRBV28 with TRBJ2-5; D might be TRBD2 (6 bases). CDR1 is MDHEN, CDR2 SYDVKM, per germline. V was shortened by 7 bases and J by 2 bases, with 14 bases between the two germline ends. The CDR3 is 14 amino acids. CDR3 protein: CASTPGGRQETQYF. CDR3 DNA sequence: TGTGCCAGCACCCCCGGGGGACGACAAGAGACCCAGTACTTC.

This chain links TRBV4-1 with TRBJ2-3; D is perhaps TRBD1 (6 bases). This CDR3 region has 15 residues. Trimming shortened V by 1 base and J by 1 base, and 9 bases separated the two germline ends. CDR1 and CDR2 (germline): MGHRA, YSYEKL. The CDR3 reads CASSQGPGGTDTQYF. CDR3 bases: TGCGCCAGCAGCCAAGGACCAGGGGGCACAGATACGCAGTATTTT.